The T cell receptor (beta chain) under discussion was sequenced for a study of spatial heterogeneity in lung cancer (dated by TCRdb to about 2019). Regarding the study in general: Beta-chain transcripts were consistently detected in greater numbers than alpha-chain transcripts, which likely reflects a higher abundance of beta-chain transcripts. In the raw uncorrected reads, each unique combination of TCR and UMI appeared more than ten times on average. The study quantitatively compared TCR alpha and beta repertoires across multiple tumor regions, matched nontumor lung and blood in non-small cell lung cancer. The study linked features of the TCR repertoire to counts of nonsynonymous mutations, which were determined by whole-exome sequencing of tumor tissue. Both alpha and beta chains were TCR-sequenced in samples taken at surgery, namely 220 tumor regions, around 70 matched nontumor lung samples and 45 to 60 PBMC samples.

Germline trimming amounts to 8 bases on V and 3 bases on J, with 22 as the count of junction bases outside the gene matches. Including the terminal cysteine and phenylalanine, the CDR3 comprises 19 residues. The read is trimmed to its CDR3 DNA, 57 bases read in frame from base 1. According to the germline V gene, CDR1 reads MNHEY and CDR2 reads SVGEGT. Points the paper makes about the study in general: Additional single-cell paired TCR alpha and beta sequencing was considered necessary to confirm, at a functional level, the hypothesis that regional TCRs recognize regional mutations.

The library was produced with 5' RACE. Sequencer: NextSeq 500. In the TCR library protocol, a unique molecular identifier was attached to each TCR cDNA molecule so that PCR and sequencing errors could be corrected. Per the source publication's procedure: TCR identification, UMI-based error correction and CDR3 extraction were all carried out with Decombinator tools. Expanded TCRs were defined as those above a frequency of 2 per 1,000, corresponding to the top 1% of the tumor frequency distribution. Renyi diversity was computed with the R vegan package after each repertoire had been subsampled 100 times to 5,000 TCRs. To build CDR3 similarity networks, amino acid triplet string-kernel similarity was used, and CDR3s were connected when their pairwise similarity was above 0.82. TCRdb itself trimmed the public reads at Q25 with fastp, ran MiXCR and retained productive beta chains. Rows with one shared CDR3 protein collapse into an entry with the most common genes and DNA. The V and J calls, along with clone size, are taken from TCRdb and not from the paper's own processing. This sample gives 2,500 to 4,000 distinct CDR3 sequences in total; approximately 9.8% of them show up just once. The ten largest clones capture 28% of the sample.

The intended sense of this specimen's time point label: sample taken at primary tumor resection. The donors were some 70 patients from the lung TRACERx cohort who had early-stage, untreated non-small cell lung cancer. Whole RNA extracted from tumor and nontumor lung tissue, or from cryopreserved PBMC samples, was used for TCR sequencing without cell sorting. Patients were selected for TCR sequencing only if sufficient RNA was available from at least two tumor regions. Tumor and adjacent nontumor lung specimens were reviewed by a lung pathologist before selection. This clonotype is medium-sized (0.01 to 0.1%) in terms of sample share. The clone's antigen remains unknown. It has no much larger one-base neighbor in the sample; base qualities were not kept.

Sequenced here: normal lung tissue next to the tumor, sampled at surgery. The chain is encoded by TRBV6-2 or TRBV6-3 joined to TRBJ2-7, and 10 bases in between align with TRBD2. This TCR was sampled from a male donor with early-stage non-small cell lung cancer. The CDR3 loop reads CASLPKGLAAWILVYEQYF. The nucleotide sequence reads as follows: TGTGCCAGCTTACCTAAAGGACTAGCGGCTTGGATATTAGTCTACGAGCAGTACTTC.